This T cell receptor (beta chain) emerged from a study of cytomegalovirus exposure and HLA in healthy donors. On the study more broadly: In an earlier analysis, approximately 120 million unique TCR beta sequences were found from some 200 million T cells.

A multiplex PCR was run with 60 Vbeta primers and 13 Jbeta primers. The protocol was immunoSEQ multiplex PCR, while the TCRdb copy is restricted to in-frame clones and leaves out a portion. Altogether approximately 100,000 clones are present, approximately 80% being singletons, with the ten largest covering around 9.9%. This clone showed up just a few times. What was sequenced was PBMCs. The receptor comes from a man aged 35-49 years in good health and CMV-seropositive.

CDR3 sequence reads: CASNGQTGVADTQYF. CDR3 bases: TGTGCCAGCAACGGCCAGACAGGGGTCGCAGATACGCAGTATTTT. This sequence joins TRBV9 and TRBJ2-3; TRBD1 matches 8 bases. Trimming cost V 6 bases and J 4 bases; bases outside gene matches: 10. The CDR3 sequence is 15 residues long. Germline lookup yields CDR1 SGDLS and CDR2 YYNGEE.